These T cell receptor beta chains were read from a single sample in a study of blood T cell repertoires in COVID-19. TCRdb's copy holds only in-frame clones and misses some; the assay was immunoSEQ multiplex PCR. The repertoire holds 350,000 to 400,000 clones, more than 85% seen once, with 0.8% to 0.9% in the top ten. The sequenced material came from PBMCs or T cells enriched from blood (not recorded which). The receptors were gathered from a woman aged 40 to 50 who had been exposed to COVID-19. CDR3s include the opening cysteine and the closing phenylalanine or tryptophan. D genes are given only for firm matches. Size values are once, few and many counts, or a class for expanded clones, and some rows have none.

cdr3_nt cdr3_aa clone_size j_call d_call v_call
TGTGCCAGCAGCCGAGGAGGGCAGGTCAATCAGCCCCAGCATTTT CASSRGGQVNQPQHF NA TRBJ1-5 NA TRBV11-2
TGTGCCAGCAGCCATGGTCGCGGGTTCACCTACGAGCAGTACTTC CASSHGRGFTYEQYF NA TRBJ2-7 NA TRBV3-1/TRBV3-2
TGTGCCAGCAGTGACACTATCTCTAGCACAGATACGCAGTATTTT CASSDTISSTDTQYF NA TRBJ2-3 NA TRBV6-4
TGTGCCAGCAGCTTAGCCACGGGACTAGCGGGGGCAAATGAGCAGTTCTTC CASSLATGLAGANEQFF once TRBJ2-1 TRBD2 TRBV11-1
TGTGCCACCAGTGATTTGGGGAGGGGACTAGCGGACAATGAGCAGTTCTTC CATSDLGRGLADNEQFF NA TRBJ2-1 TRBD2 TRBV24-1
TGTGCCAGCAGTGACTCGCCAGGGGGTCTTGGCTACACCTTC CASSDSPGGLGYTF NA TRBJ1-2 TRBD1 TRBV6-4
TGTGCCAGCAGCTCGGCGCCCCGGGGTGCGGTTGAGCAGTTCTTC CASSSAPRGAVEQFF NA TRBJ2-1 NA TRBV5-6
TGTGCCAGCACCCGGGACAGAAGATATGGCTACACCTTC CASTRDRRYGYTF NA TRBJ1-2 TRBD1 TRBV12-3/TRBV12-4
TGCGCCAGCAGCCCAGACATAGCAACTAATGAAAAACTGTTTTTT CASSPDIATNEKLFF NA TRBJ1-4 NA TRBV5-1
TGTGCCAGCTCACCACCGCCAGGAGATACGCAGTATTTT CASSPPPGDTQYF NA TRBJ2-3 NA TRBV18
TGCGCCAGCAGCTTGGTGGCTAGTTACACCGGGGAGCTGTTTTTT CASSLVASYTGELFF few TRBJ2-2 NA TRBV5-1
TGTGCCAGCAGTTCGGGGACAGGGGGAGTGTATGGCTACACCTTC CASSSGTGGVYGYTF NA TRBJ1-2 TRBD1 TRBV27
TGTGCCAGCAGCCAAGGGGGGGGGCGAGAGACCCAGTACTTC CASSQGGGRETQYF NA TRBJ2-5 NA TRBV4-2
TGTGCCAGCAGCAGAAGACAGGGGACGCGGTACGAGCAGTACTTC CASSRRQGTRYEQYF NA TRBJ2-7 TRBD1 TRBV13
TGTGCCAGCAACCCGAGGAACAGGGGTGGCAATCAGCCCCAGCATTTT CASNPRNRGGNQPQHF once TRBJ1-5 TRBD1 TRBV6-6
TGTGCCAGCAGTTACGGGACAGGGCAATACTATGGCTACACCTTC CASSYGTGQYYGYTF NA TRBJ1-2 TRBD1 TRBV6-5
TGTGCCAGCAGCTTAGGTTTTGCGGGGGGAGACAATGAGCAGTTCTTC CASSLGFAGGDNEQFF NA TRBJ2-1 TRBD2 TRBV7-2
TGTGCCAGCATAACAGGGGGGGGACTTCACCAGCCCCAGCATTTT CASITGGGLHQPQHF NA TRBJ1-5 TRBD1 TRBV7-4
TGTGCCAGCAGTACAGGGGGCACCGGGGAGCTGTTTTTT CASSTGGTGELFF NA TRBJ2-2 TRBD1 TRBV12-3/TRBV12-4
TGTGCCAGCAGCCCCTTACTAGAGACCCAGTACTTC CASSPLLETQYF NA TRBJ2-5 NA TRBV7-2
TGTGCCAGTAGTATATCTCCGCTACCCAACTACGAGCAGTACTTC CASSISPLPNYEQYF once TRBJ2-7 NA TRBV19
TGTGCCAGCAGCAAAGCAGCCTCCTTGAGCAATCAGCCCCAGCATTTT CASSKAASLSNQPQHF NA TRBJ1-5 NA TRBV21-1
TGTGCCAGCAGTTACTCGCGTCAGGATCATCAGCCCCAGCATTTT CASSYSRQDHQPQHF NA TRBJ1-5 NA TRBV6-2/TRBV6-3
TGTGCCAGCAGCCCAGGACCGGGACAGTATGGCTACACCTTC CASSPGPGQYGYTF NA TRBJ1-2 TRBD1 TRBV11-2
TGTGCCAGCAGACCAGGAGCGGGATCGGATAGGGACGAGCAGTACTTC CASRPGAGSDRDEQYF NA TRBJ2-7 TRBD2 TRBV7-9
TGTGCCAGCAGATCAACACCTCCCGGGAATGGCTACACCTTC CASRSTPPGNGYTF NA TRBJ1-2 NA TRBV27
TGCGCCAGCAGCTTGGACCTAAAGGGGGCCAGAAATTCACCCCTCCACTTT CASSLDLKGARNSPLHF NA TRBJ1-6 TRBD1 TRBV5-1
TGTGCCAGTACCCCCGGAACAGGGGCAGACTATGGCTACACCTTC CASTPGTGADYGYTF NA TRBJ1-2 TRBD1 TRBV19
TGTGCCAGCAGCTTTACTAGCGGGACCTATGATGAGCAGTTCTTC CASSFTSGTYDEQFF NA TRBJ2-1 TRBD2 TRBV5-6
TGCGCCAGCAGACGGGGGGACATATCCTACGAGCAGTACTTC CASRRGDISYEQYF NA TRBJ2-7 NA TRBV5-1
TGTGCCAGCAGCTCCCTCTTCGAAGGACTAGAAGCCCGCACAGATACGCAGTATTTT CASSSLFEGLEARTDTQYF NA TRBJ2-3 TRBD2 TRBV7-2
TGTGCCAGCAGCGGTCGGACAGGGGTGGGCAACACTGAAGCTTTCTTT CASSGRTGVGNTEAFF NA TRBJ1-1 TRBD1 TRBV9
TGCAGCGCTAGGGGGGGTGATGGCTACACCTTC CSARGGDGYTF once TRBJ1-2 NA TRBV29-1
TGTGCCTGGAGTCGCTCTAGCGGGCGGAATGAGCAGTTCTTC CAWSRSSGRNEQFF NA TRBJ2-1 TRBD2 TRBV30
TGTGCCAGCAGCCTTAATTTCGCCGGGACTAGCGGGAGACGGGCCGGGGAGCTGTTTTTT CASSLNFAGTSGRRAGELFF NA TRBJ2-2 TRBD2 TRBV14
TGTGCCAGCAGCTTTGAGGGCATTAACACTGAAGCTTTCTTT CASSFEGINTEAFF NA TRBJ1-1 NA TRBV11-3
TGTGCCAGCAGTGACAGGGAATCTACCGATACGCAGTATTTT CASSDRESTDTQYF NA TRBJ2-3 TRBD1 TRBV3-1/TRBV3-2
TGTGCTAGTGGTTCCGGACAGGGTTACAATGAGCAGTTCTTC CASGSGQGYNEQFF NA TRBJ2-1 TRBD1 TRBV12-5
TGCAGCGTGGAAGGCGGGACAGACGAGCAGTACTTC CSVEGGTDEQYF NA TRBJ2-7 NA TRBV29-1
TGTGCCAGCAGTACCCAGGCGTATCAGCCCCAGCATTTT CASSTQAYQPQHF NA TRBJ1-5 NA TRBV12-3/TRBV12-4
TGTGCCAGCAGCCGGACCGACAGGGCGGGAGATACGCAGTATTTT CASSRTDRAGDTQYF few TRBJ2-3 TRBD1 TRBV7-9
TGTGCCAGCAGCTTAGCAGGGACAGGGAAGTCACCCCTCCACTTT CASSLAGTGKSPLHF NA TRBJ1-6 TRBD1 TRBV7-9
TGTGCCAGTAGTGTAACCGGGACAGGGGCCGCGGTAGGAGGCTACACCTTC CASSVTGTGAAVGGYTF NA TRBJ1-2 TRBD1 TRBV19
TGTGCCTCGATCGCCCCTAGGAAGAGCACCGGGGAGCTGTTTTTT CASIAPRKSTGELFF NA TRBJ2-2 NA TRBV30
TGCGCCAGCAGCGAGGGAGGGCCCGGGGAGCTGTTTTTT CASSEGGPGELFF NA TRBJ2-2 TRBD2 TRBV5-1
TGTGCCAGCAGCCCAGGGGGCTATGGCTACACCTTC CASSPGGYGYTF NA TRBJ1-2 TRBD1 TRBV5-6
TGTGCTAGTGGTTTGCCACCCACGCAGGGCCTCGCCTACGAGCAGTACTTC CASGLPPTQGLAYEQYF NA TRBJ2-7 NA TRBV12-5
TGTGCCAGCAGCCCACAGGCGGGCGGGGGTACGCAGTATTTT CASSPQAGGGTQYF NA TRBJ2-3 TRBD2 TRBV6-4
TGTGCCAGCAACCGGGACACCAACACCGGGGAGCTGTTTTTT CASNRDTNTGELFF NA TRBJ2-2 NA TRBV7-9
TGTGCCAGTAGTATGGCCGGGACAGCCATTAATGAAAAACTGTTTTTT CASSMAGTAINEKLFF NA TRBJ1-4 TRBD1 TRBV19
TGCAGCGCCACACCAAGGGGCACTGAAGCTTTCTTT CSATPRGTEAFF NA TRBJ1-1 NA TRBV29-1
TGTGCCTGGAGTGTCGGGACAGGGGGCATCAATCAGCCCCAGCATTTT CAWSVGTGGINQPQHF once TRBJ1-5 TRBD1 TRBV30
TGTGCCAGCAGCTGGGGGGGCGCGGAGACCCAGTACTTC CASSWGGAETQYF NA TRBJ2-5 NA TRBV5-5
TGTGCCAGCAGCTCGAAAAACACTCCCCGGGACAGACCTAATGAAAAACTGTTTTTT CASSSKNTPRDRPNEKLFF NA TRBJ1-4 TRBD1 TRBV11-2
TGTGCCAGCTCACCACCTTCGACAGGGGGATATGGCTACACCTTC CASSPPSTGGYGYTF NA TRBJ1-2 TRBD1 TRBV18
TGTGCCTGGATTTCGGCGGGAGGATTCGGGGAGCTGTTTTTT CAWISAGGFGELFF few TRBJ2-2 TRBD2 TRBV30
TGTGCCAGCAGCTTAGATCTCTCTGGAAACACCATATATTTT CASSLDLSGNTIYF NA TRBJ1-3 NA TRBV11-3
TGTGCCAGTAGTATCGGGTCCTCCGGATTAGAGACCCAGTACTTC CASSIGSSGLETQYF NA TRBJ2-5 NA TRBV19